A single sample is the source of the 5 T cell receptor beta chains below, sequenced in a study of T cell changes during pregnancy in multiple sclerosis (dated by TCRdb to about 2019). The method behind the library was the immunoSEQ multiplex PCR assay. Not all clones reach the TCRdb copy of this immuneACCESS table, which keeps in-frame sequences only. Checked studies attribute under half of the gap to unresolved V genes and leave the rest unexplained. This sample is represented by about 87,000 clones; approximately 92% of them were singletons. Less than 1.5% of the sample is taken by the ten largest. Sequences were derived from peripheral blood, sampled in the third trimester of pregnancy. The origin of the receptors is a female donor in good health, enrolled as a control in a pregnancy study.

The V call is TRBV9, the J call TRBJ1-1; D gene uncertain. The CDR3 is 14 amino acids. Germline CDR1 reads SGDLS; CDR2 reads YYNGEE. Trimming left V 0 bases short and J 2 bases short, with 8 bases between. The CDR3 bases are TGTGCCAGCAGCGTAGAACAGTTAAACACTGAAGCTTTCTTT. Protein sequence: CASSVEQLNTEAFF.

The CDR3: CASTTTWSNQPQHF. The CDR3 coding sequence is TGTGCCAGCACTACGACTTGGAGCAATCAGCCCCAGCATTTT. The chain carries TRBV28 and TRBJ1-5; D unclear. Trimming removed 7 bases at V and 1 base at J, with 11 bases between. Germline loops: CDR1 MDHEN, CDR2 SYDVKM. The CDR3 is 14 amino acids.

V is TRBV28 and J is TRBJ2-5; 8 bases line up with TRBD2. This CDR3 has 17 residues. The germline gives CDR1 MDHEN, CDR2 SYDVKM. With 3 bases clipped from V and 4 bases from J, the junction kept 13 bases outside the gene matches. The CDR3 nucleotides read TGTGCCAGCAGTTTTGGGCGGGAGGAGGCAGTTGGAGAGACCCAGTACTTC. Translation gives CASSFGREEAVGETQYF.

V and J are TRBV10-3 and TRBJ1-2; TRBD1 is a possible D gene (6 bases). Trimming shortened V by 0 bases and J by 6 bases, and 8 bases separated the two germline ends. Germline values: CDR1 ENHRY, CDR2 SYGVKD. This CDR3 is built from 13 residues. The DNA of the CDR3 is TGTGCCATCAGTGAGTCAGGGGGAAATGGCTACACCTTC. Its protein is CAISESGGNGYTF.

This chain joins TRBV19 and TRBJ2-7; 8 bases map to TRBD1. The germline V gene encodes CDR1 LNHDA and CDR2 SQIVND (reference sequence). Trimming cost V 10 bases and J 5 bases; bases outside gene matches: 4. This CDR3 has 11 residues. CDR3 in DNA: TGTGCCACAGGACAGGGAGACGAGCAGTACTTC. Residues: CATGQGDEQYF.